One and the same sample provided the 31 T cell receptor beta chains below, sequenced in a study of type 1 and type 2 diabetes patients (dated by TCRdb to the mid-2010s). For sequencing, an Illumina MiSeq was employed. Genomic DNA from sorted T cell subsets served as template for TCRbeta CDR3 amplification. The TCRbeta CDR3 region was amplified by multiplex PCR with 30 forward and 13 reverse primers. The raw public data were reprocessed by TCRdb itself: fastp quality trimming at Q25, MiXCR clonotype calling, in-frame beta chains only. Rows are combined by CDR3 protein, so each entry shows the most common genes and DNA. Here the sample has 250,000 or so distinct CDR3 sequences; around 47% occur a single time. Roughly 15% of the sample is taken by the ten largest. The sample comprised peripheral blood mononuclear cells (PBMCs). The receptors were gathered from a man aged 18 to 35 with type 2 diabetes.

V gene TRBV25-1 combines with J gene TRBJ2-5, with TRBD1 as a possible D gene (6 bases). This CDR3 comprises 15 residues. V lost 2 bases to trimming and J lost 4 bases, with 14 bases between them. Germline V lookup: CDR1 MGHDK, CDR2 SYGVNS. Here the CDR3 reads CASSEGGRASETQYF. In DNA form, the CDR3 reads TGTGCCAGCAGTGAAGGGGGCAGGGCGTCAGAGACCCAGTACTTC.

This chain uses TRBV7-2 with TRBJ2-3; 8 nucleotides match TRBD2. The CDR3 contains 16 residues. V lost 3 bases and J lost 2; bases outside the gene matches: 7. Germline V gene lookup returns CDR1 SGHTA and CDR2 FQGNSA. The chain's CDR3 is CASSFVSGVITDTQYF. The CDR3 coding sequence is TGTGCCAGCAGCTTTGTTAGCGGGGTGATCACAGATACGCAGTATTTT.

The chain is built from TRBV29-1 and TRBJ2-1, with 8 bases that match TRBD2. V lost 7 bases, J lost 4 bases, and 6 bases stayed unmatched. The CDR3 is made up of 13 amino acids. Germline values: CDR1 SQVTM, CDR2 ANQGSEA. CDR3 bases: TGCAGCGCCGCACTAGCGGCATACAATGAGCAGTTCTTC. Translated, it gives CSAALAAYNEQFF.

The chain couples TRBV20-1 to TRBJ2-7; D is unclear. The length of the CDR3 is 10 residues. Germline V gene sequence: CDR1 DFQATT, CDR2 SNEGSKA (reference sequence). The ends were cut back, 3 bases at V and 2 bases at J, with 2 bases in the middle. CDR3 amino acids: CSASTYEQYF. CDR3 DNA sequence: TGCAGTGCTAGCACCTACGAGCAGTACTTC.

In regard to this clonotype: This may come from a read error, since a much larger clone is one base off. The V and J genes are TRBV7-8 and TRBJ2-5; maybe TRBD1 (6 bases). Looked up from germline, CDR1 is SGHVS and CDR2 is FQNEAQ. The CDR3 totals 13 residues. V shed 3 bases and J shed 2 bases, with 7 bases lying between them. CDR3 bases: TGTGCCAGCAGCTTCGGACAGCAAGAGACCCAGTACTTC. It is translated as CASSFGQQETQYF.

Only a few counts were recorded for this clonotype. This chain joins TRBV11-2 and TRBJ1-2; D possibly corresponds to TRBD1 (5 bases). Per germline, CDR1 SGHAT and CDR2 FQNNGV. The CDR3 spans 16 residues. V lost 2 bases and J 4 bases, leaving 17 bases between the germline ends. Here the CDR3 DNA reads TGTGCCAGCAGCTTACTTGGTGACAGCTACGTCTATGGCTACACCTTC. This codes for CASSLLGDSYVYGYTF.

The V call is TRBV7-2, the J call TRBJ1-6; 9 bases are a match to TRBD1. Trimming removed 7 bases from V and 10 bases from J; junction bases left unmatched: 5. The germline V gene has CDR1 SGHTA and CDR2 FQGNSA. CDR3 length: 13 residues. The CDR3 is CASTPTGGSPLHF. In nucleotides, the CDR3 is TGTGCCAGCACTCCGACAGGGGGGTCACCCCTCCACTTT.

The V call is TRBV28, the J call TRBJ2-4; 11 bases agree with TRBD2. Germline CDR1 MDHEN, CDR2 SYDVKM. The CDR3 is 15 residues long. V shed 1 base and J 6 bases; nucleotides not matched to a gene: 2. The CDR3 nucleotides read TGTGCCAGCAGTTTATCGCTAGCGGGAGGAAACATTCAGTACTTC. Translating it yields CASSLSLAGGNIQYF.

This clonotype showed up just a few times. The rearrangement uses TRBV7-8 and TRBJ2-7; 8 bases are shared with TRBD1. This CDR3 is 14 amino acids long. Germline V gene lookup returns CDR1 SGHVS and CDR2 FQNEAQ. With V trimmed by 5 bases and J by 5 bases, 8 bases remained unmatched. Written as DNA, the CDR3 is TGTGCCAGCAGCAACCGGGACAGGTTGGACGAGCAGTACTTC. It specifies CASSNRDRLDEQYF.

V gene TRBV19 combines with J gene TRBJ2-2; possible D gene TRBD1, 5 bases. V lost 3 bases and J lost 3, with 11 bases in between. Germline V gives CDR1 LNHDA, CDR2 SQIVND (reference sequence). CDR3 size: 15 residues. The CDR3 sequence: CASSISGFYTGELFF. CDR3 in DNA: TGTGCCAGTAGTATCTCAGGGTTTTACACCGGGGAGCTGTTTTTT.

The CDR3 bases are TGCAGCGTTATTAACAGGGAACGGGACGAGCAGTACTTC. This codes for CSVINRERDEQYF. This rearrangement joins TRBV29-1 to TRBJ2-7; D is perhaps TRBD1 (6 bases). The CDR3 spans 13 residues. Germline values: CDR1 SQVTM, CDR2 ANQGSEA. V gave up 5 bases and J gave up 5 bases, with 16 bases separating them.

The chain has TRBV6-6 and TRBJ2-5, with no clear D. V gave up 2 bases and J gave up 5 bases, with 12 bases separating them. The CDR3 is 14 residues long. Germline values: CDR1 MNHNY, CDR2 SVGAGI (reference sequence). The CDR3 DNA is TGTGCCAGCAGTTACGTGGACCCCAGGGAGACCCAGTACTTC. It yields the protein CASSYVDPRETQYF.

Remarks on this clonotype: Being one base from a much bigger clone, this may be a read error. The V call is TRBV6-5, the J call TRBJ1-6; 7 nucleotides line up with TRBD1. V lost 5 bases to trimming and J lost 10 bases; unmatched junction nucleotides: 11. This CDR3 has 15 residues. CDR1 and CDR2 from the germline V gene are MNHEY and SVGAGI. This CDR3 reads CASSASDRETSPLHF. DNA of the CDR3: TGTGCCAGCAGTGCGTCTGACAGGGAGACATCACCCCTCCACTTT.

The chain is built from TRBV19 and TRBJ2-1; 12 bases align to TRBD2. Unmatched junction bases numbered 11, after V lost 6 bases and J lost 8 bases. Germline loops: CDR1 LNHDA, CDR2 SQIVND (reference sequence). The CDR3 is 16 residues long. CDR3 in DNA: TGTGCCAGTAGGGGAACAACTAGCGGGAGGAGCCATGAGCAGTTCTTC. The encoded protein is CASRGTTSGRSHEQFF.

The chain couples TRBV7-2 to TRBJ2-5; D possibly matches TRBD1 or TRBD2 (5 bases each). V gave up 5 bases and J gave up 5 bases, with 15 bases separating them. Per the germline V gene, CDR1 is SGHTA and CDR2 is FQGNSA. The CDR3 contains 14 residues. In DNA, the CDR3 is TGTGCCAGCAGCGTATGGGGGATGGGGGAGACCCAGTACTTC. Protein product: CASSVWGMGETQYF.

CDR3 bases: TGTGCCAGCAGCTTGGAAGGGCTGGCGACTGAAGCTTTCTTT. As protein: CASSLEGLATEAFF. The chain carries TRBV7-6 and TRBJ1-1; D not resolved. Trimming left V 3 bases short and J 5 bases short, with 13 bases between. Germline CDR1 SGHVS, CDR2 FNYEAQ. There are 14 residues in the CDR3.

The CDR3 bases are TGTGCCAGTAGTACTTATGAAGCTGAGCAGTACTTC. Translating it yields CASSTYEAEQYF. This chain links TRBV19 with TRBJ2-7, with no clear D. CDR3 length equals 12 residues. V lost 4 bases, J lost 7 bases, and 11 bases lay in between. Germline values: CDR1 LNHDA, CDR2 SQIVND (reference sequence).

Notes on this clonotype: One junction end does not reproduce the germline sequence, and a read error may be involved. This sequence joins TRBV2 and TRBJ1-1; possibly TRBD1 for D (5 bases). Germline values: CDR1 SNHLY, CDR2 FYNNEI. The CDR3 consists of 17 residues. CDR3 DNA sequence: TGTGCCAGCAGAATGGGGACCAGGACTCCGAACCTGCCTGAAGCTTACTTT. It codes for CASRMGTRTPNLPEAYF.

The sample holds one count of this clonotype. The V gene is TRBV29-1, the J gene TRBJ1-1; D is ambiguous. V was shortened by 7 bases and J by 1 base, with 7 bases between the two germline ends. The CDR3 has 11 residues. CDR1 is SQVTM and CDR2 is ANQGSEA in the germline V gene. The CDR3, as DNA: TGCAGCGATGCCTGGAACACTGAAGCTTTCTTT. Encoded protein: CSDAWNTEAFF.

The V gene is TRBV29-1, the J gene TRBJ2-2; 11 bases are shared with TRBD2. The CDR3 runs 14 residues. In germline, CDR1 is SQVTM, CDR2 ANQGSEA. V lost 7 bases, J lost 3 bases, and 4 bases stayed unmatched. Written as DNA, the CDR3 is TGCAGCGCCCGGGGACTAGCGGACACCGGGGAGCTGTTTTTT. It translates to CSARGLADTGELFF.

Only a few counts were recorded for this clonotype. The chain recombines TRBV20-1 with TRBJ2-7, with D perhaps assigned TRBD1 or TRBD2 (5 bases each). The germline V gene has CDR1 DFQATT and CDR2 SNEGSKA (reference sequence). CDR3 length: 13 amino acids. Between the trimmed V and J ends, which lost 6 bases and 0 bases, there was a span of 12 bases. Here the CDR3 DNA reads TGCAGTGCCAAGGGGAGTTTCTCCTACGAGCAGTACTTC. This translates into CSAKGSFSYEQYF.

This clonotype turned up a few times. V and J are TRBV28 and TRBJ2-7; D uncertain. Germline CDR1 and CDR2: MDHEN and SYDVKM. This CDR3 region has 11 residues. V shed 2 bases and J shed 5 bases, with 4 bases lying between them. The CDR3 spells CASSLRNEQYF. CDR3 DNA sequence: TGTGCCAGCAGTTTAAGAAACGAGCAGTACTTC.

This clonotype has more than one count but fewer than ten. CDR3 amino acids: CASSEGPLWGTGYTF. The CDR3, as DNA: TGTGCCAGCAGTGAAGGTCCCTTGTGGGGGACTGGCTACACCTTC. V is TRBV6-1 and J is TRBJ1-2, with D possibly matching TRBD1 (5 bases). Germline lookup yields CDR1 MNHNS and CDR2 SASEGT. The V end lost 1 base, the J end lost 7 bases, and 16 bases lay between the germline ends. CDR3 length equals 15 residues.

This clonotype was picked up a small number of times. The chain is built from TRBV7-6 and TRBJ1-1; possibly TRBD1 for D (6 bases). V lost 6 bases and J lost 4, with 15 bases in between. CDR1 and CDR2 from the germline V gene are SGHVS and FNYEAQ. This CDR3 region has 14 residues. The CDR3 DNA is TGTGCCAGCAGGGAACAGGGTGGGAGCACTGAAGCTTTCTTT. Translation: CASREQGGSTEAFF.

This clonotype was picked up a small number of times. CDR3 sequence (DNA): TGTGCCAGCAGTCTAGACGACAAAAATCAGCCCCAGCATTTT. This codes for CASSLDDKNQPQHF. V is TRBV7-6 and J is TRBJ1-5; no firm D call. V lost 6 bases to trimming and J lost 4 bases, with 13 bases between them. There are 14 residues in the CDR3. Germline V gene sequence: CDR1 SGHVS, CDR2 FNYEAQ. The full variable domain, in which reference TRBV7-6 and TRBJ1-5 provide the parts outside the CDR3, is GAGVSQSPRYKVTKRGQDVALRCDPISGHVSLYWYRQALGQGPEFLTYFNYEAQQDKSGLPNDRFSAERPEGSISTLTIQRTEQRDSAMYRCASSLDDKNQPQHFGDGTRLSIL.

The rearrangement joins TRBV28 to TRBJ2-7; D might be TRBD1 (5 bases). There are 14 residues in the CDR3. With 5 bases removed from V and 4 bases from J, the gap between germline ends came to 15 bases. CDR1 is MDHEN, CDR2 SYDVKM, per germline. The CDR3 region is CASSHGRVSYEQYF. The CDR3 DNA reads as TGTGCCAGCAGTCACGGCAGGGTTTCGTACGAGCAGTACTTC.

The genes are TRBV6-2 or TRBV6-3 and TRBJ2-7; 8 nucleotides line up with TRBD1. V lost 2 bases, J lost 6 bases, and 0 bases stayed unmatched. CDR1 MNHEY and CDR2 SVGEGT come from the germline V gene. The CDR3 runs 12 residues. The CDR3: CASSYGTGEQYF. The CDR3 nucleotides read TGTGCCAGCAGTTACGGGACAGGCGAGCAGTACTTC.

Only a few counts were recorded for this clonotype. This chain connects TRBV7-6 to TRBJ2-5, with 11 positions matching TRBD2. The CDR3 is 18 amino acids. Germline V lookup: CDR1 SGHVS, CDR2 FNYEAQ. Losses at the gene ends were 1 base for V and 2 bases for J; bases not matched to a gene: 9. The CDR3, as DNA: TGTGCCAGCAGCTTAGGGAAAATCGGACTAGCGGGTCAAGAGACCCAGTACTTC. Translation gives CASSLGKIGLAGQETQYF.

This clonotype was seen only a few times. J is TRBJ2-3 and V is TRBV7-6; D unresolved. The CDR3 is 13 amino acids. CDR1 is SGHVS, CDR2 FNYEAQ, per germline. V was cut by 3 bases and J by 2 bases, with 6 bases left in between. CDR3 amino acids: CASSFGPTDTQYF. CDR3 bases: TGTGCCAGCAGCTTTGGGCCCACAGATACGCAGTATTTT.

This chain connects TRBV29-1 to TRBJ2-5; no clear D gene. The end of the DNA is better explained by TRBJ2-1, so the J call may be wrong. Germline CDR1 SQVTM, CDR2 ANQGSEA. This CDR3 spans 12 amino acids. The CDR3 DNA reads TGCAGCGTTAACACCCAGGAAGGTGAGCAGTTCTTC. Translating gives CSVNTQEGEQFF.

This clonotype was seen repeatedly, ten times or more. V and J are TRBV10-3 and TRBJ1-6; D unresolved. The CDR3 sequence is 13 residues long. Germline-derived CDR1 and CDR2 are ENHRY and SYGVKD. The ends were cut back, 4 bases at V and 9 bases at J, with 10 bases in the middle. The CDR3 is CAISAQNFSPLHF. The CDR3 DNA follows: TGTGCCATCAGTGCACAGAACTTTTCACCCCTCCACTTT.